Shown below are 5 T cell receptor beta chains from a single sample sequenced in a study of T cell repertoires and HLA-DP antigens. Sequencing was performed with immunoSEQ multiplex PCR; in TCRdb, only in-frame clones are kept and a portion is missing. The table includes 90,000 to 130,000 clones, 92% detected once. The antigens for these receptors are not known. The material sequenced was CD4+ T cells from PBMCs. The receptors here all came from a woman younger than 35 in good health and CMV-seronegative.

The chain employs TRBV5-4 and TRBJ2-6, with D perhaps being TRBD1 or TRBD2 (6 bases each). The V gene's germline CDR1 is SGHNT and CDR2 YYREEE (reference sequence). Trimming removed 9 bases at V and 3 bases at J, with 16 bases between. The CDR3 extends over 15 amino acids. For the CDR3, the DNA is TGTGCCACTCTGCAACAGGGACTTGGGGCCAACGTCCTGACTTTC. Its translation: CATLQQGLGANVLTF.

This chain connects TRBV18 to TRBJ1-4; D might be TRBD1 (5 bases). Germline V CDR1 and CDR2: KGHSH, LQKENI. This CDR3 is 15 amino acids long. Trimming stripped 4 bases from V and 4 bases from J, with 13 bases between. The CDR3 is CASSRSGTNNEKLFF. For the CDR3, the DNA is TGTGCCAGCTCACGTTCCGGGACCAATAATGAAAAACTGTTTTTT.

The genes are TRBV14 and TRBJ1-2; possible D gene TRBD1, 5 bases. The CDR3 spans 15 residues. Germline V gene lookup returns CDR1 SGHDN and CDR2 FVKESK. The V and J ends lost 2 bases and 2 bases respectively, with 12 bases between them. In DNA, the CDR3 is TGTGCCAGCAGCCAATCTCGCAGGGCGAACTATGGCTACACCTTC. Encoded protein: CASSQSRRANYGYTF. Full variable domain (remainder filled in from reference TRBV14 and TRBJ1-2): EAGVTQFPSHSVIEKGQTVTLRCDPISGHDNLYWYRRVMGKEIKFLLHFVKESKQDESGMPNNRFLAERTGGTYSTLKVQPAELEDSGVYFCASSQSRRANYGYTFGSGTRLTVV.

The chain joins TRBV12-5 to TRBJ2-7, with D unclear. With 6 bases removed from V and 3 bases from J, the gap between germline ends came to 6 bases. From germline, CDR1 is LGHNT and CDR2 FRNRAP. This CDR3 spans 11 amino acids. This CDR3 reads CASGTYYEQYF. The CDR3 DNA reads TGTGCTAGTGGCACCTACTACGAGCAGTACTTC.

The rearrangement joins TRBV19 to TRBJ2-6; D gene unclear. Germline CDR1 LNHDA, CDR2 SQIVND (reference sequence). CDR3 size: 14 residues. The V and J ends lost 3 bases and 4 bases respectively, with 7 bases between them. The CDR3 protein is CASSIQAGANVLTF. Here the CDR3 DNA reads TGTGCCAGTAGTATCCAGGCCGGGGCCAACGTCCTGACTTTC.